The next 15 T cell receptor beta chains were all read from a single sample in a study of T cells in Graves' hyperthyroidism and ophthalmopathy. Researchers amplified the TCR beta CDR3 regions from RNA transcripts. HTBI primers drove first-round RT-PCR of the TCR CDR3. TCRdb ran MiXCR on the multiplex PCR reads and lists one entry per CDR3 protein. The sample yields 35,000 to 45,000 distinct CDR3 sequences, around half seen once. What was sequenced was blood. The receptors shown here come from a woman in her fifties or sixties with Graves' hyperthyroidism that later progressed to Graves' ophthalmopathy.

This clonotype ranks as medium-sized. The CDR3, as DNA: TGTGCCACCAGTCCCCTCCGGGGACAGCCCCAGCATTTT. Translating gives CATSPLRGQPQHF. The chain carries TRBV15 and TRBJ1-5; no definite D call. Trimming left V 6 bases short and J 7 bases short, with 13 bases between. The CDR3 is 13 residues long. In germline, CDR1 is LNHNV, CDR2 YYDKDF (reference sequence).

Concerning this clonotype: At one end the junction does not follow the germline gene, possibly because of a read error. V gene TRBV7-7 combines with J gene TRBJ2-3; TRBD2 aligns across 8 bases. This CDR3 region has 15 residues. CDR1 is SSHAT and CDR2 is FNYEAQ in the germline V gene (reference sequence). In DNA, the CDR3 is TGTGCTAGCAGAGGGAGCGGGAGTATCACAGATACGCAGTATTTT. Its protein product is CASRGSGSITDTQYF.

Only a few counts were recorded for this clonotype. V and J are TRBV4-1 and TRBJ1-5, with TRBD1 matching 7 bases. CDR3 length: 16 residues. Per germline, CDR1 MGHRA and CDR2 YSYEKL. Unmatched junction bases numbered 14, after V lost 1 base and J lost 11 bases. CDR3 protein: CASSQGTGGRQETQHF. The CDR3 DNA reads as TGCGCCAGCAGCCAAGGGACAGGCGGAAGACAAGAGACCCAGCATTTT.

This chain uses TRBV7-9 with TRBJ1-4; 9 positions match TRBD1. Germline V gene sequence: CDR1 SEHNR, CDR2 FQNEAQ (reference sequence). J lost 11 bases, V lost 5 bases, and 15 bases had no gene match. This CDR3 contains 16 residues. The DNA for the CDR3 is TGTGCCAGCAGCAGTCCCGGGACAGGGTTCGACCGGAAACTGTTTTTT. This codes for CASSSPGTGFDRKLFF.

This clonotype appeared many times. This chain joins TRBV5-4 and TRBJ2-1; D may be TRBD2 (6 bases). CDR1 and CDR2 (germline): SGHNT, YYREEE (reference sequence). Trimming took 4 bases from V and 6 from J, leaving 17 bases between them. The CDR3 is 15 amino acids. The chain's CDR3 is CASSIPGENFNEQFF. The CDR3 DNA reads TGTGCCAGCAGCATACCGGGGGAAAATTTCAATGAGCAGTTCTTC.

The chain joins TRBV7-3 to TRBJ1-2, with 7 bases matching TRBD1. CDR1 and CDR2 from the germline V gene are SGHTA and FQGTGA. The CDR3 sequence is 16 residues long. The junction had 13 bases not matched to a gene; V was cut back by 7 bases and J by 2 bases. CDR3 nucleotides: TGTGCCAGCACCCACCTCCGGGACAGAGCAAACTATGGCTACACCTTC. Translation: CASTHLRDRANYGYTF.

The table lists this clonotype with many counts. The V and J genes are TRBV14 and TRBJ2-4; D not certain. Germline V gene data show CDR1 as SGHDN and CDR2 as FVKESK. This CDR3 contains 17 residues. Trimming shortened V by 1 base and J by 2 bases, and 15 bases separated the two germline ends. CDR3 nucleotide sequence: TGTGCCAGCAGCCAAGGAGGTCTTACCGACTCCAAAAACATTCAGTACTTC. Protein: CASSQGGLTDSKNIQYF.

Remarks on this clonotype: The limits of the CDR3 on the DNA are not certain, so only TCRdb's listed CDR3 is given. The CDR3 sequence: CAICSARLAGKHEQYF. This sequence joins TRBV10-3 and TRBJ2-7; the table's D call TRBD2 went unverified against the DNA. Termini included, the CDR3 measures 16 amino acids. Germline V lookup: CDR1 ENHRY, CDR2 SYGVKD.

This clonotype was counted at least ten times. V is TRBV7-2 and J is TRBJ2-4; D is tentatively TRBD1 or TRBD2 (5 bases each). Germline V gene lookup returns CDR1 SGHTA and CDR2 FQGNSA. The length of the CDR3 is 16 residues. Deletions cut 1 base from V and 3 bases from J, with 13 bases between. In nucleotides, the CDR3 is TGTGCCAGCAGCTTAGGGTCGGGGCGAGGCAAAAACATTCAGTACTTC. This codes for CASSLGSGRGKNIQYF.

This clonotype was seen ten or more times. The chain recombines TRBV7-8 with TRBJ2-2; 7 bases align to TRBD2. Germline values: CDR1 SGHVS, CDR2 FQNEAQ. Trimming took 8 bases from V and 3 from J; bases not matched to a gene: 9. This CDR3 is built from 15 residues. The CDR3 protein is CASHVGGSYTGELFF. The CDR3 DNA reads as TGTGCCAGCCATGTGGGCGGGAGTTACACCGGGGAGCTGTTTTTT.

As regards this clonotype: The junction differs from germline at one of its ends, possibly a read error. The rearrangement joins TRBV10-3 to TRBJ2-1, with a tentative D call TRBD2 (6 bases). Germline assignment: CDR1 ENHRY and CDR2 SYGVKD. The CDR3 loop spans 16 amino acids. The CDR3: CPISESDGREGRSKFF. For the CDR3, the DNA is TGTCCCATCAGTGAGTCTGATGGGCGTGAGGGGAGGTCGAAGTTCTTC.

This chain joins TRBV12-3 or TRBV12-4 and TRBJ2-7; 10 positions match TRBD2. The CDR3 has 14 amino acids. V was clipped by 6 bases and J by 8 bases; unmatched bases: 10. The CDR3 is CASRTSGPPYKQYF. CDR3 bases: TGTGCCAGCAGGACTAGCGGGCCCCCTTACAAGCAGTACTTC.

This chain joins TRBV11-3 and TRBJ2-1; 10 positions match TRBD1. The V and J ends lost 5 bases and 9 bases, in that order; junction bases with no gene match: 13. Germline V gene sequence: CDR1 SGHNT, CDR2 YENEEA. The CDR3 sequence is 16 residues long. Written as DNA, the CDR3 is TGTGCCAGCAGCAAAATTCGGGACAGGGGTGTGGGTGAGCAGTTCTTC. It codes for CASSKIRDRGVGEQFF.

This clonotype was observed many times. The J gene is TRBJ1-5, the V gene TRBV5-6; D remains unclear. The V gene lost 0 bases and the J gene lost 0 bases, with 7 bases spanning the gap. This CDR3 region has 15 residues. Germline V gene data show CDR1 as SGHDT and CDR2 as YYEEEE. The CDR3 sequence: CASSLGLSSNQPQHF. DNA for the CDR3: TGTGCCAGCAGCTTGGGACTCAGTAGCAATCAGCCCCAGCATTTT.

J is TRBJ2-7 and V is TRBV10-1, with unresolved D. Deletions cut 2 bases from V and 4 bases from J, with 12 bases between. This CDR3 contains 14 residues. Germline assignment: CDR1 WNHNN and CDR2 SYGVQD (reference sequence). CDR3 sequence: CASSERYSTYEQYF. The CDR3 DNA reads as TGCGCCAGCAGTGAGAGGTACAGCACGTACGAGCAGTACTTC.